The 10 T cell receptor beta chains presented below share a single source sample, sequenced in a study of Ad26.COV2.S vaccination and SARS-CoV-2 variants. Method: immunoSEQ multiplex PCR; TCRdb's copy keeps in-frame clones and lacks some. The sample holds about 350,000 clones, roughly 94% seen once. Sequenced material: peripheral blood, taken after recovery from COVID-19. The source is a human donor who had recovered from COVID-19.

The chain is built from TRBV21-1 and TRBJ2-2; TRBD1, the table's D call, was not compared with the DNA. TRBV21-1 is a listed pseudogene. This CDR3 contains 17 residues. The CDR3 here is CASRKRDTVSSTGELFF. CDR3 DNA: TGTGCCAGCAGAAAGAGGGACACGGTCTCGAGCACCGGGGAGCTGTTTTTT.

On this clone: The same CDR3 arises from other DNA sequences in this sample as well. This chain uses TRBV19 with TRBJ1-6, with 8 nucleotides matching TRBD1. The CDR3 length is 14 residues. Germline trimming cut 4 bases from V and 7 bases from J; bases unmatched to any gene: 3. The V gene's germline CDR1 is LNHDA and CDR2 SQIVND (reference sequence). The CDR3 here is CASSRDRTNSPLHF. CDR3 bases: TGTGCCAGTAGTAGGGACAGGACCAATTCACCCCTCCACTTT.

The gene calls are TRBV4-1 and TRBJ1-5, with D unresolved. Trimming took 1 base from V and 6 from J, leaving 13 bases between them. The CDR3 totals 15 residues. Germline assignment: CDR1 MGHRA and CDR2 YSYEKL. For the CDR3, the DNA is TGCGCCAGCAGCCAAGGACCTCTATCGGGTCAGCCCCAGCATTTT. Encoded protein: CASSQGPLSGQPQHF.

This chain uses TRBV7-9 with TRBJ1-1; D may be TRBD1 (6 bases). Germline V CDR1 and CDR2: SEHNR, FQNEAQ (reference sequence). V lost 5 bases and J 1 base, leaving 20 bases between the germline ends. This CDR3 spans 17 amino acids. CDR3 sequence (DNA): TGTGCCAGCAGCCGCTCGGCGGGGGGCGGTCAGAACACTGAAGCTTTCTTT. Its protein product is CASSRSAGGGQNTEAFF.

V gene TRBV7-2 combines with J gene TRBJ1-2; the D is unclear. Germline lookup yields CDR1 SGHTA and CDR2 FQGNSA. The CDR3 is made up of 16 amino acids. Trimming removed 4 bases from V and 4 bases from J, with 19 bases in between. CDR3 sequence reads: CASSSEPGRQRYGYTF. The CDR3 nucleotides read TGTGCCAGCAGCTCCGAACCCGGACGGCAGCGCTATGGCTACACCTTC.

This chain links TRBV6-1 with TRBJ1-1, with D hard to call. The germline V gene has CDR1 MNHNS and CDR2 SASEGT. The CDR3 is 12 residues long. V lost 3 bases, J lost 4 bases, and 6 bases lay in between. CDR3 protein: CASSEGTTEAFF. The CDR3 nucleotides are TGTGCCAGCAGTGAGGGCACCACTGAAGCTTTCTTT.

The chain uses TRBV6-5 and TRBJ1-3; D ambiguous. Per the germline V gene, CDR1 is MNHEY and CDR2 is SVGAGI. Trimming took 3 bases from V and 1 from J, leaving 10 bases between them. CDR3 size: 15 residues. The CDR3 sequence: CASSYDGRSGNTIYF. The CDR3 bases are TGTGCCAGCAGTTATGATGGGCGGTCTGGAAACACCATATATTTT.

This clone appeared once. CDR3 nucleotides: TGTGCCAGCAGCAGCGCAGGGGCGGACACTGAAGCTTTCTTT. Its protein is CASSSAGADTEAFF. This chain links TRBV9 with TRBJ1-1; a weak D match, TRBD1 (6 bases). Germline-derived CDR1 and CDR2 are SGDLS and YYNGEE. V was cut by 4 bases and J by 3 bases, with 13 bases left in between. CDR3 length equals 14 residues.

This chain uses TRBV4-2 with TRBJ2-4, with unresolved D. Germline V CDR1 and CDR2: LGHNA, YNFKEQ. Trimming stripped 1 base from V and 0 bases from J, with 10 bases between. CDR3 length equals 16 residues. In DNA form, the CDR3 reads TGTGCCAGCAGCCAAGTATCTGGGGTAGCCAAAAACATTCAGTACTTC. The encoded protein is CASSQVSGVAKNIQYF.

V usage is TRBV5-1 and J usage is TRBJ1-4; maybe TRBD1 (6 bases). Trimming took off 1 base at V and 8 bases at J, with 12 bases between the two ends. The CDR3 sequence is 14 residues long. Germline CDR1 SGHRS, CDR2 YFSETQ. The CDR3 reads CASSLRQGPEKLFF. The CDR3 region has the DNA TGCGCCAGCAGCTTGAGGCAGGGGCCCGAAAAACTGTTTTTT.